Here is one T cell receptor beta chain with its context. Original data processing: Reference gene primer amplification gave estimated nucleated cell counts. The data were produced by immunoSEQ multiplex PCR, yet TCRdb's version contains in-frame clones alone and is incomplete. The V and J calls and clone size come from that table; D and trimming were worked out from the DNA. Altogether hundreds of thousands of clones are present, approximately 85% being singletons, with the ten largest covering around 5.5%. J gave up 3 bases and V 3 bases, and 7 bases lay outside the gene matches. The germline CDR1 and CDR2 sequences are DFQATT and SNEGSKA (reference sequence). The CDR3 has 14 amino acids. The data derive from a study of blood T cell repertoires in COVID-19. Study summary: The samples span acute and convalescent COVID-19 from the United States, Italy and Spain. The analysed material was cDNA or gDNA that came from T cells, B-cell-depleted T cells, or PBMCs.

The sequenced material came from peripheral blood. This TCR was sampled from a man aged 45-65 years with active or convalescent COVID-19. This chain uses TRBV20-1 with TRBJ2-7; 8 bases are shared with TRBD1. This CDR3 is CSASSRGRNYEQYF. The CDR3 DNA is TGCAGTGCTAGTAGCAGGGGGCGTAACTACGAGCAGTACTTC.